One sample yielded the 19 T cell receptor beta chains listed below, sequenced in a study of blood T cell repertoires in COVID-19. Produced via immunoSEQ multiplex PCR; TCRdb's table is partial and in-frame only. Of about 160,000 clones in the sample, approximately 86% were seen once. What was sequenced was PBMCs or T cells enriched from blood (not recorded which). Receptors originate from a man aged 55 to 70 who had recovered from COVID-19.

The V and J genes are TRBV3-1 (or the pseudogene TRBV3-2) and TRBJ2-7, with 12 nucleotides matching TRBD2. Germline V gives CDR1 LGHDT, CDR2 YNNKEL (reference sequence). The trim removed 1 base at V and 1 base at J, leaving 2 bases unmatched. The CDR3 totals 16 residues. The CDR3, as DNA: TGTGCCAGCAGCCAAGCCCTAGCGGGAGGGTCCTACGAGCAGTACTTC. The encoded protein is CASSQALAGGSYEQYF.

The V call is TRBV7-2, the J call TRBJ2-2, with D hard to call. Germline loops: CDR1 SGHTA, CDR2 FQGNSA. Trimming stripped 2 bases from V and 4 bases from J, with 14 bases between. This CDR3 is built from 16 residues. CDR3 coding DNA: TGTGCCAGCAGCTTATCACCATCTCCGGGCACCGGGGAGCTGTTTTTT. Amino acids: CASSLSPSPGTGELFF.

The CDR3 reads CASSLAGTGNQPQHF. The CDR3 nucleotides read TGTGCCAGCAGCTTAGCGGGGACAGGGAATCAGCCCCAGCATTTT. The gene calls are TRBV7-2 and TRBJ1-5, with 9 bases fitting TRBD1. The CDR3 extends over 15 amino acids. The V and J ends lost 0 bases and 4 bases, in that order; junction bases with no gene match: 1. Germline CDR1 and CDR2: SGHTA and FQGNSA.

V is TRBV5-5 and J is TRBJ2-7; 11 bases agree with TRBD2. Germline V CDR1 and CDR2: SGHKS, YYEKEE (reference sequence). With V trimmed by 2 bases and J by 4 bases, 2 bases remained unmatched. This CDR3 comprises 14 residues. CDR3 bases: TGTGCCAGCAGCTTCGGACTAGCGGGTTACGAGCAGTACTTC. It specifies CASSFGLAGYEQYF.

The chain is built from TRBV7-8 and TRBJ2-2, with 7 nucleotides matching TRBD2. This CDR3 has 15 residues. The V gene end was trimmed by 3 bases and the J gene end by 5 bases; junction bases not matched to a gene: 6. Germline CDR1 and CDR2: SGHVS and FQNEAQ. CDR3: CASSLAGVRTGELFF. CDR3 nucleotide sequence: TGTGCCAGCAGCTTGGCGGGAGTCCGGACCGGGGAGCTGTTTTTT.

This clone was detected only a few times. The CDR3 carries no conserved terminal phenylalanine or tryptophan, so it likely arises from a read error. The limits of the CDR3 on the DNA are not certain, so only TCRdb's listed CDR3 is given. The genes are TRBV7-3 and TRBJ1-2; the table calls TRBD1, which could not be checked here. The CDR3 is 8 residues long, counting both termini. CDR1 and CDR2 from the germline V gene are SGHTA and FQGTGA. The CDR3 region is CASSPLAS.

V and J are TRBV15 and TRBJ1-5, with D unresolved. CDR1 and CDR2 from the germline V gene are LNHNV and YYDKDF (reference sequence). The CDR3 covers 15 residues. Trimming stripped 0 bases from V and 9 bases from J, with 15 bases between. The CDR3 nucleotides read TGTGCCACCAGCAGAGATAAGAGGGAGGCCTGGCCCCAGCATTTT. Translation: CATSRDKREAWPQHF.

About this clone: A junction end diverges from the germline sequence, so it may reflect a read error. V gene TRBV7-7 combines with J gene TRBJ2-1, with TRBD2 identical over 7 bases. The CDR3 runs to 13 residues. CDR1 and CDR2 from the germline V gene are SSHAT and FNYEAQ (reference sequence). As DNA, the CDR3 is TGTGCTAGCAGCTCCTCATTAGCGGGTGAGCAGTTCTTC. Translated, it gives CASSSSLAGEQFF.

The chain is built from TRBV7-3 and TRBJ2-3; 7 nucleotides match TRBD2. The germline V gene has CDR1 SGHTA and CDR2 FQGTGA. The CDR3 consists of 13 residues. V gave up 6 bases and J gave up 11 bases; unmatched junction bases: 11. The CDR3 DNA reads TGTGCCAGCAGTTCCTTACGGGGGGAGAGGCAGTATTTT. It encodes CASSSLRGERQYF. Drawing the rest from reference TRBV7-3 and TRBJ2-3, the complete variable domain is GAGVSQTPSNKVTEKGKYVELRCDPISGHTALYWYRQSLGQGPEFLIYFQGTGAADDSGLPNDRFFAVRPEGSVSTLKIQRTERGDSAVYLCASSSLRGERQYFGPGTRLTVL.

This clone was counted once. The rearrangement links TRBV30 to TRBJ1-2, with D possibly being TRBD1 (5 bases). Deletions cut 0 bases from V and 4 bases from J, with 15 bases between. The CDR3 consists of 15 residues. Germline CDR1 reads GTSNPN; CDR2 reads SVGIG (reference sequence). CDR3 loop: CAWSVTGGLLYGYTF. The CDR3 DNA follows: TGTGCCTGGAGTGTAACGGGGGGACTTCTCTATGGCTACACCTTC.

The chain recombines TRBV6-4 with TRBJ2-7, with a tentative D call TRBD2 (5 bases). CDR3 size: 17 residues. Deletions cut 0 bases from V and 1 base from J, with 16 bases between. CDR1 is MRHNA and CDR2 is SNTAGT in the germline V gene. The CDR3 sequence: CASSDSSKPRGSYEQYF. CDR3 nucleotide sequence: TGTGCCAGCAGTGACTCGAGTAAGCCAAGAGGGTCCTACGAGCAGTACTTC.

V is TRBV30 and J is TRBJ1-2; TRBD1 matches at 8 bases. The CDR3 length is 13 residues. Looked up from germline, CDR1 is GTSNPN and CDR2 is SVGIG (reference sequence). The V and J ends lost 6 bases and 6 bases, in that order; junction bases with no gene match: 9. CDR3 nucleotides: TGTGCCTGTACCGCGACAGGGGACCATGGCTACACCTTC. Amino acids: CACTATGDHGYTF.

In DNA, the CDR3 is TGTGCCAGCAGCCCGGCATACAGGGAAGCCAGAGGTATCTACGAGCAGTACTTC. Encoded protein: CASSPAYREARGIYEQYF. The chain couples TRBV5-8 to TRBJ2-7; possible D gene TRBD1, 6 bases. CDR1 and CDR2 from the germline V gene are SGHTS and YDEGEE. V was trimmed by 4 bases and J by 3 bases, leaving 26 bases between them. This CDR3 comprises 18 residues.

This chain uses TRBV30 with TRBJ1-4; D unresolved. Trimming cost V 3 bases and J 2 bases, with 13 bases left between them. Germline V gene sequence: CDR1 GTSNPN, CDR2 SVGIG (reference sequence). This CDR3 is 15 amino acids long. CDR3 sequence (DNA): TGTGCCTGGAGGAGGAACACGGGGACTAATGAAAAACTGTTTTTT. Its translation: CAWRRNTGTNEKLFF. Drawing the rest from reference TRBV30 and TRBJ1-4, the complete variable domain is SQTIHQWPATLVQPVGSPLSLECTVEGTSNPNLYWYRQAAGRGLQLLFYSVGIGQISSEVPQNLSASRPQDRQFILSSKKLLLSDSGFYLCAWRRNTGTNEKLFFGSGTQLSVL.

The chain employs TRBV29-1 and TRBJ1-6; D gene uncertain. Trimming shortened V by 4 bases and J by 7 bases, and 11 bases separated the two germline ends. Germline assignment: CDR1 SQVTM and CDR2 ANQGSEA. This CDR3 has 13 residues. DNA for the CDR3: TGCAGCGTTGGGTGGGAGAAGAATTCACCCCTCCACTTT. It yields the protein CSVGWEKNSPLHF.

J is TRBJ1-5 and V is TRBV30; no clear D. Germline loops: CDR1 GTSNPN, CDR2 SVGIG (reference sequence). V shed 2 bases and J shed 3 bases, with 11 bases lying between them. There are 14 residues in the CDR3. CDR3 nucleotide sequence: TGTGCCTGGAGTAAGCGGGCACCCAATCAGCCCCAGCATTTT. As protein: CAWSKRAPNQPQHF.

The J gene is TRBJ2-7, the V gene TRBV7-6, with TRBD2 matching 7 bases. The junction had 6 bases not matched to a gene; V was cut back by 2 bases and J by 2 bases. The CDR3 has 15 residues. Germline V gene lookup returns CDR1 SGHVS and CDR2 FNYEAQ. CDR3 protein: CASSLSAGSTYEQYF. CDR3 DNA sequence: TGTGCCAGCAGCTTATCAGCGGGGAGTACCTACGAGCAGTACTTC.

V and J are TRBV12-5 and TRBJ1-1, with unresolved D. The ends were cut back, 5 bases at V and 3 bases at J, with 16 bases in the middle. Germline values: CDR1 LGHNT, CDR2 FRNRAP. The CDR3 loop spans 15 amino acids. The CDR3 protein is CASGPLLGLHTEAFF. The CDR3 DNA sequence: TGTGCTAGTGGTCCCCTACTAGGGTTACACACTGAAGCTTTCTTT.

The rearrangement uses TRBV5-1 and TRBJ2-2; D is uncertain. V was clipped by 4 bases and J by 0 bases, with 13 bases between them. CDR3 length equals 16 residues. CDR1 is SGHRS, CDR2 YFSETQ, per germline. In DNA, the CDR3 is TGCGCCAGCAGCCCCTCTGCGGTTTCGAACACCGGGGAGCTGTTTTTT. It encodes CASSPSAVSNTGELFF.